These T cell receptor beta chains were read from a single sample in a study of T cell responses to AZD1222 COVID-19 vaccine. Clones were sequenced by immunoSEQ multiplex PCR, and TCRdb holds only the in-frame ones, with some missing. The sample lists 120,000 or so clones, about 85% occurring once. Here the sequenced sample was peripheral blood, taken on day 0 of AZD1222 vaccination. The origin of the receptors is an adult in good health. Both conserved end residues are trimmed from each CDR3.

length	V	J	CDR3
13	TRBV7-3	TRBJ2-3	ASSLNSGHTDTQY
12	TRBV5-1	TRBJ1-1	ASSSAGGYTEAF
14	TRBV19	TRBJ1-3	ASSIKGASSGNTIY
12	TRBV5-1	TRBJ2-1	ASSLETTYNEQF
10	TRBV20-1	TRBJ2-7	SASDYRDEQY
13	TRBV5-1	TRBJ1-4	ASSLGQGKNEKLF
12	TRBV7-2	TRBJ1-2	ASKRLVGVDGYT
12	TRBV2	TRBJ1-1	ASSELTGDTEAF
10	TRBV12-3/TRBV12-4	TRBJ2-5	ASSLLGETQY
16	TRBV7-2	TRBJ2-3	ASSLRGPLDSSTDTQY
12	TRBV5-6	TRBJ1-2	ASSLGAGFYGYT
13	TRBV9	TRBJ1-2	ASSVDWPREDGYT
19	TRBV3-1/TRBV3-2	TRBJ1-4	ASSQESGIVYTSLEGEKLF
11	TRBV19	TRBJ1-6	ASASNGASPLH
13	TRBV6-5	TRBJ1-1	ASSYYEGITTEAF
11	TRBV12-5	TRBJ1-1	ASGDSSNTEAF
11	TRBV2	TRBJ1-5	ACKGFRNQPQH
14	TRBV7-9	TRBJ2-2	ASRGLLDRSTGELF
13	TRBV10-3	TRBJ1-4	AISPGGQGSEKLF
13	TRBV20-1	TRBJ2-1	SASNMGAAAGEQF
11	TRBV12-3/TRBV12-4	TRBJ1-1	ASTISGRTEAF
13	TRBV5-1	TRBJ1-2	ASSLLAGQGDGYT
15	TRBV27	TRBJ2-6	ASSSDRGNSGANVLT
14	TRBV6-1	TRBJ1-1	ASSARTGARGTEAF
12	TRBV13	TRBJ2-3	ASSSKQGVYTQY
11	TRBV14	TRBJ1-2	ASSQDLAYGYT
12	TRBV27	TRBJ1-6	ASTRGGEDSPLH
12	TRBV11-3	TRBJ1-1	ASSLGRPNTEAF
14	TRBV9	TRBJ1-1	ASSVATFRGRTEAF
10	TRBV29-1	TRBJ2-5	SVWTGGETQY
13	TRBV7-3	TRBJ2-3	ASSLSGWGPYTQY
12	TRBV6-4	TRBJ2-3	ASSDGLGTDTQY
10	TRBV5-4	TRBJ1-2	ASSAGPGIIA
12	TRBV6-2/TRBV6-3	TRBJ2-7	ASSLDWESYEQY
10	TRBV5-5	TRBJ1-4	ASSLDRTKLF
11	TRBV2	TRBJ1-2	ASSEGTDYGYT
12	TRBV27	TRBJ1-4	ASRKQGKSEKLF
9	TRBV28	TRBJ2-7	ASRADYEQY
13	TRBV6-2/TRBV6-3	TRBJ2-2	ASSRAGTHTGELF
13	TRBV11-2	TRBJ2-3	ASSGPGPSTDTQY
10	TRBV6-6	TRBJ1-1	AIGRAGTEAF
13	TRBV5-1	TRBJ2-3	ASSLAGGDTDTQY
10	TRBV6-2/TRBV6-3	TRBJ2-7	ASSYPSAEQY
13	TRBV19	TRBJ2-1	ASSKGQGGANEQF
14	TRBV5-4	TRBJ2-3	ASSLAGGPGIDTQY
9	TRBV20-1	TRBJ2-5	SAGLAETQY
12	TRBV6-5	TRBJ2-7	ASSSWRGAYEQY
16	TRBV5-6	TRBJ2-5	ASSLVGPIEGDRETQY
13	TRBV18	TRBJ2-7	ASSRPGAGTDEQY
12	TRBV5-6	TRBJ1-1	ASSWTGRNTEAF
16	TRBV7-6	TRBJ2-2	ASSPKGRPTSNTGELF
11	TRBV18	TRBJ1-5	ASSPDRVQPQH
14	TRBV11-2	TRBJ1-2	ASSSIRDRPNYGYT
10	TRBV19	TRBJ2-3	ASSIGPGSQY